These 15 T cell receptor beta chains were sequenced from one sample in a study of cytomegalovirus exposure and HLA in healthy donors. The PCR made use of 60 Vbeta and 13 Jbeta primers. Sequenced by immunoSEQ multiplex PCR; TCRdb stores in-frame clones only, minus some. Seen here are more than 100,000 clones, 78% observed once, and the top ten hold less than 2%. Sequenced: PBMCs. These receptor sequences come from a woman between 18 and 29 years old in good health and CMV-seronegative.

The J gene is TRBJ1-2, the V gene TRBV29-1; 7 bases map to TRBD1. J lost 5 bases, V lost 2 bases, and 2 bases had no gene match. The CDR3 is 12 amino acids. Germline V gene sequence: CDR1 SQVTM, CDR2 ANQGSEA. CDR3 bases: TGCAGCGTTGAATCCAGGGGGTATGGCTACACCTTC. Protein sequence: CSVESRGYGYTF.

The V and J genes are TRBV25-1 and TRBJ2-1, with D possibly TRBD2 on 6 matching bases. Trimming pared 4 bases from V and 3 bases from J, leaving 10 bases between. Per germline, CDR1 MGHDK and CDR2 SYGVNS. The CDR3 extends over 14 amino acids. CDR3 region: CASSVEAGYNEQFF. The CDR3 region has the DNA TGTGCCAGCAGTGTGGAAGCGGGCTACAATGAGCAGTTCTTC.

The gene calls are TRBV19 and TRBJ2-7, with D uncertain. Germline values: CDR1 LNHDA, CDR2 SQIVND (reference sequence). V dropped 4 bases and J dropped 6 bases, with 7 bases sitting between them. The CDR3 runs 11 residues. CDR3 coding DNA: TGTGCCAGTAGTAGCAGTGGCGAGCAGTACTTC. Translation: CASSSSGEQYF.

This chain connects TRBV5-1 to TRBJ2-1; 12 bases agree with TRBD2. The CDR3 is 19 amino acids. V lost 4 bases to trimming and J lost 7 bases; unmatched junction nucleotides: 18. Germline CDR1 and CDR2: SGHRS and YFSETQ. The CDR3: CASSPPGLAGSLGPNEQFF. Written as DNA, the CDR3 is TGCGCCAGCAGCCCACCCGGACTAGCGGGATCCCTCGGGCCAAATGAGCAGTTCTTC.

This clone was seen only a few times. The genes are TRBV30 and TRBJ1-2; weak D call: TRBD1 (5 bases). Germline V gene sequence: CDR1 GTSNPN, CDR2 SVGIG (reference sequence). CDR3 length equals 12 residues. Trimming removed 1 base from V and 5 bases from J, with 8 bases in between. The CDR3 DNA follows: TGTGCCTGGAGTGCATCAGGGTATGGCTACACCTTC. Encoded protein: CAWSASGYGYTF.

The rearrangement joins TRBV28 to TRBJ2-1, with D possibly being TRBD2 (6 bases). This CDR3 has 16 amino acids. Germline V gene data show CDR1 as MDHEN and CDR2 as SYDVKM. V lost 4 bases to trimming and J lost 5 bases, with 18 bases between them. The CDR3 here is CASSSVRGKLNNEQFF. The DNA for the CDR3 is TGTGCCAGCAGTTCGGTCCGGGGGAAGTTGAACAATGAGCAGTTCTTC.

Here the CDR3 reads CASSEGSGIGNEQFF. DNA of the CDR3: TGTGCCAGCAGTGAGGGCAGCGGGATAGGAAATGAGCAGTTCTTC. J is TRBJ2-1 and V is TRBV2, with 7 bases that match TRBD2. This CDR3 is built from 15 residues. CDR1 is SNHLY and CDR2 is FYNNEI in the germline V gene. With 3 bases clipped from V and 7 bases from J, the junction kept 9 bases outside the gene matches.

V usage is TRBV6-6 and J usage is TRBJ2-2, with TRBD2 identical over 10 bases. Germline V gives CDR1 MNHNY, CDR2 SVGAGI (reference sequence). The trim removed 6 bases at V and 6 bases at J, leaving 10 bases unmatched. This CDR3 region has 16 residues. The CDR3 coding sequence is TGTGCCAGCAGGCCCCTCGAGCGGGAGGGTCCCGGGGAGCTGTTTTTT. This gives the protein CASRPLEREGPGELFF.

The V gene is TRBV6-5, the J gene TRBJ2-1, with D perhaps TRBD2 (6 bases). Germline V gene data show CDR1 as MNHEY and CDR2 as SVGAGI. V was shortened by 4 bases and J by 11 bases, with 18 bases between the two germline ends. The CDR3 is made up of 14 amino acids. The CDR3 DNA reads TGTGCCAGCAGTTCGACTAGTTCTTCTCTGCAGCAGTTCTTC. It translates to CASSSTSSSLQQFF.

This rearrangement joins TRBV27 to TRBJ2-5, with D perhaps matching TRBD2 (6 bases). Looked up from germline, CDR1 is MNHEY and CDR2 is SMNVEV (reference sequence). The CDR3 length is 15 residues. V lost 3 bases to trimming and J lost 2 bases, with 13 bases between them. Written as DNA, the CDR3 is TGTGCCAGCAGTTTTCTCCGGGACTCTCAAGAGACCCAGTACTTC. Protein: CASSFLRDSQETQYF.

This CDR3 is CASSLQVYTEAFF. The CDR3 bases are TGTGCCAGCAGCTTGCAGGTTTACACTGAAGCTTTCTTT. The chain carries TRBV5-4 and TRBJ1-1; D call uncertain. CDR3 length: 13 residues. Germline V CDR1 and CDR2: SGHNT, YYREEE (reference sequence). Trimming stripped 1 base from V and 3 bases from J, with 7 bases between.

CDR3 DNA: TGTGCCAGCAGTTACTCGTCCTTTAGCACAGATACGCAGTATTTT. It encodes CASSYSSFSTDTQYF. The V call is TRBV6-6, the J call TRBJ2-3, with D unresolved. CDR1 is MNHNY, CDR2 SVGAGI, per germline (reference sequence). V lost 0 bases to trimming and J lost 0 bases, with 7 bases between them. This CDR3 contains 15 residues.

DNA for the CDR3: TGCGCCAGCAGCTTGACAGGCCGAGAAGAGACCCAGTACTTC. Translation: CASSLTGREETQYF. This chain joins TRBV5-1 and TRBJ2-5, with D possibly being TRBD1 (5 bases). Germline V CDR1 and CDR2: SGHRS, YFSETQ. The CDR3 consists of 14 residues. V was cut by 1 base and J by 3 bases, with 10 bases left in between. The variable domain in full, with the rest retrieved from reference TRBV5-1 and TRBJ2-5, is KAGVTQTPRYLIKTRGQQVTLSCSPISGHRSVSWYQQTPGQGLQFLFEYFSETQRNKGNFPGRFSGRQFSNSRSEMNVSTLELGDSALYLCASSLTGREETQYFGPGTRLLVL.

The chain recombines TRBV5-6 with TRBJ2-1; D is ambiguous. This CDR3 contains 15 residues. Germline-derived CDR1 and CDR2 are SGHDT and YYEEEE. Between the trimmed V and J ends, which lost 6 bases and 0 bases, there was a span of 13 bases. CDR3: CASTPDIHSYNEQFF. For the CDR3, the DNA is TGTGCCAGCACCCCTGACATTCACTCCTACAATGAGCAGTTCTTC. Drawing the rest from reference TRBV5-6 and TRBJ2-1, the complete variable domain is DAGVTQSPTHLIKTRGQQVTLRCSPKSGHDTVSWYQQALGQGPQFIFQYYEEEERQRGNFPDRFSGHQFPNYSSELNVNALLLGDSALYLCASTPDIHSYNEQFFGPGTRLTVL.

The chain is built from TRBV10-2 and TRBJ2-1, with 8 bases matching TRBD2. Per germline, CDR1 WSHSY and CDR2 SAAADI. This CDR3 has 14 amino acids. Germline trimming cut 6 bases from V and 0 bases from J; bases unmatched to any gene: 1. CDR3 residues: CASRSGSSYNEQFF. CDR3 bases: TGCGCCAGCAGAAGCGGGAGCTCCTACAATGAGCAGTTCTTC.